Shown below are 22 T cell receptor beta chains from a single sample sequenced in a study of cytomegalovirus exposure and HLA in healthy donors. PCR used 60 Vbeta primers and 13 Jbeta primers. Data came from immunoSEQ multiplex PCR; TCRdb stores just in-frame clones and leaves some out. The sample has under 200,000 clones, 70% to 85% seen once. Input material: PBMCs. Receptors originate from a man in his fifties or sixties in good health and CMV-seropositive.

J is TRBJ1-3 and V is TRBV13; 9 nucleotides line up with TRBD1. Germline V CDR1 and CDR2: PRHDT, FYEKMQ (reference sequence). There are 16 residues in the CDR3. Trimming removed 5 bases from V and 8 bases from J; junction bases left unmatched: 13. The CDR3 region is CASSVTGDRVADTIYF. The CDR3 coding sequence is TGTGCCAGCAGCGTTACCGGGGACAGGGTAGCGGACACCATATATTTT.

The chain couples TRBV28 to TRBJ2-7; D gene unclear. Germline-derived CDR1 and CDR2 are MDHEN and SYDVKM. V lost 4 bases to trimming and J lost 4 bases, with 14 bases between them. This CDR3 region has 14 residues. The CDR3 reads CASSSPSTQYEQYF. The CDR3 region has the DNA TGTGCCAGCAGTTCCCCCTCGACTCAATACGAGCAGTACTTC.

This chain uses TRBV19 with TRBJ2-5; D is unclear. Trimming took 0 bases from V and 5 from J, leaving 19 bases between them. The CDR3 sequence is 17 residues long. CDR1 is LNHDA and CDR2 is SQIVND in the germline V gene (reference sequence). Written as DNA, the CDR3 is TGTGCCAGTAGTATAGAGGGTAGCCCATCAACCGGGGAGACCCAGTACTTC. It encodes CASSIEGSPSTGETQYF.

The chain carries TRBV27 and TRBJ2-5; weak D call: TRBD2 (6 bases). CDR1 and CDR2 from the germline V gene are MNHEY and SMNVEV (reference sequence). V dropped 2 bases and J dropped 2 bases, with 12 bases sitting between them. The CDR3 sequence is 15 residues long. The CDR3 spells CASSLGGKRQETQYF. Written as DNA, the CDR3 is TGTGCCAGCAGTTTAGGGGGGAAGAGGCAAGAGACCCAGTACTTC.

The rearrangement links TRBV4-1 to TRBJ2-1; D possibly corresponds to TRBD2 (6 bases). V lost 3 bases and J lost 0, with 12 bases in between. This CDR3 spans 16 amino acids. CDR1 MGHRA and CDR2 YSYEKL come from the germline V gene. The CDR3 bases are TGCGCCAGCAGCCAGGAAAGAGCGGGCTCCTACAATGAGCAGTTCTTC. It translates to CASSQERAGSYNEQFF.

The gene calls are TRBV4-1 and TRBJ1-6; 11 nucleotides align to TRBD1. The germline V gene encodes CDR1 MGHRA and CDR2 YSYEKL. V gave up 4 bases and J gave up 9 bases; unmatched junction bases: 5. The CDR3 has 15 amino acids. CDR3 coding DNA: TGCGCCAGCAGCCCCGGACAGGGGGCTACTTCACCCCTCCACTTT. Protein product: CASSPGQGATSPLHF.

V usage is TRBV6-4 and J usage is TRBJ2-5, with 10 bases aligning to TRBD2. The better agreement between TRBJ2-7 and the DNA end casts doubt on the J call. From germline, CDR1 is MRHNA and CDR2 SNTAGT. The CDR3 length is 13 residues. The CDR3 spells CASSRLAGYEQYF. CDR3 DNA: TGTGCCAGCAGCAGACTAGCGGGTTACGAGCAGTACTTC.

The V gene is TRBV9, the J gene TRBJ1-2; D possibly corresponds to TRBD1 (6 bases). This CDR3 is built from 14 residues. Trimming shortened V by 5 bases and J by 7 bases, and 18 bases separated the two germline ends. Germline V gene sequence: CDR1 SGDLS, CDR2 YYNGEE. The CDR3 reads CASRSTGTTLGYTF. CDR3 DNA: TGTGCCAGCAGAAGTACCGGGACAACTCTTGGCTACACCTTC.

J is TRBJ1-1 and V is TRBV6-1; maybe TRBD1 (5 bases). From germline, CDR1 is MNHNS and CDR2 SASEGT. V lost 3 bases and J 0 bases, leaving 11 bases between the germline ends. The CDR3 loop spans 15 amino acids. The CDR3 loop is CASSDRAAMNTEAFF. CDR3 DNA sequence: TGTGCCAGCAGTGACAGGGCGGCCATGAACACTGAAGCTTTCTTT.

This sequence joins TRBV5-1 and TRBJ2-5; possible D gene TRBD1, 5 bases. Between the trimmed V and J ends, which lost 4 bases and 2 bases, there was a span of 12 bases. Looked up from germline, CDR1 is SGHRS and CDR2 is YFSETQ. This CDR3 is 14 amino acids long. The CDR3 DNA reads as TGCGCCAGCAGCGCCAGGGCGTCTCAAGAGACCCAGTACTTC. Protein product: CASSARASQETQYF.

This chain joins TRBV19 and TRBJ2-2; weak D call: TRBD1 (6 bases). V lost 4 bases, J lost 0 bases, and 15 bases lay in between. The germline V gene has CDR1 LNHDA and CDR2 SQIVND (reference sequence). The CDR3 length is 17 residues. Written as DNA, the CDR3 is TGTGCCAGTAGTACCCTCCCTACAGGGCCGAACACCGGGGAGCTGTTTTTT. Encoded protein: CASSTLPTGPNTGELFF.

This chain joins TRBV27 and TRBJ1-5; D is unclear. The germline CDR1 and CDR2 sequences are MNHEY and SMNVEV (reference sequence). The V end lost 8 bases, the J end lost 9 bases, and 17 bases lay between the germline ends. The CDR3 length is 13 residues. The CDR3 here is CASSVTVTRPQHF. The DNA of the CDR3 is TGTGCCAGCTCCGTTACCGTCACGCGGCCCCAGCATTTT.

CDR3 DNA sequence: TGTGCCAGCACTGATTCGCCTCAGGCAGGAGATACGCAGTATTTT. Protein sequence: CASTDSPQAGDTQYF. This chain uses TRBV9 with TRBJ2-3; no firm D call. Trimming cost V 6 bases and J 5 bases, with 19 bases left between them. Germline assignment: CDR1 SGDLS and CDR2 YYNGEE. The CDR3 sequence is 15 residues long.

The chain links TRBV6-6 to TRBJ2-2, with D hard to call. V was cut by 5 bases and J by 4 bases, with 11 bases left in between. Germline V gene data show CDR1 as MNHNY and CDR2 as SVGAGI (reference sequence). The CDR3 length is 14 residues. The CDR3 is CASSDNAGTGELFF. Written as DNA, the CDR3 is TGTGCCAGCAGTGACAACGCTGGCACCGGGGAGCTGTTTTTT.

About this clone: Its ends do not fully match the called genes, so a read error is possible. The CDR3 region has the DNA TGTGCCGGCAGCCCCGACCGCGTCTTCCCTAGCGGGAGGGAATCCTACAATGAGCAGTTCTTC. This gives the protein CAGSPDRVFPSGRESYNEQFF. V gene TRBV7-8 combines with J gene TRBJ2-1, with 12 bases aligning to TRBD2. CDR1 is SGHVS, CDR2 FQNEAQ, per germline. CDR3 length: 21 residues.

The rearrangement uses TRBV7-3 and TRBJ1-1, with D possibly being TRBD1 (6 bases). The germline V gene has CDR1 SGHTA and CDR2 FQGTGA. The CDR3 covers 15 residues. V shed 5 bases and J shed 1 base, with 14 bases lying between them. The CDR3 sequence: CASSEGGAANTEAFF. The CDR3 bases are TGTGCCAGCAGCGAGGGGGGGGCGGCGAACACTGAAGCTTTCTTT. The variable domain in full, with the rest retrieved from reference TRBV7-3 and TRBJ1-1, is GAGVSQTPSNKVTEKGKYVELRCDPISGHTALYWYRQSLGQGPEFLIYFQGTGAADDSGLPNDRFFAVRPEGSVSTLKIQRTERGDSAVYLCASSEGGAANTEAFFGQGTRLTVV.

The chain employs TRBV7-9 and TRBJ1-2; no definite D call. Germline-derived CDR1 and CDR2 are SEHNR and FQNEAQ (reference sequence). The CDR3 covers 12 residues. Trimming took off 3 bases at V and 6 bases at J, with 8 bases between the two ends. The CDR3 loop is CASSFTGDGYTF. CDR3 DNA: TGTGCCAGCAGCTTCACCGGGGATGGCTACACCTTC. Full variable domain (missing parts from reference TRBV7-9 and TRBJ1-2): DTGVSQNPRHKITKRGQNVTFRCDPISEHNRLYWYRQTLGQGPEFLTYFQNEAQLEKSRLLSDRFSAERPKGSFSTLEIQRTEQGDSAMYLCASSFTGDGYTFGSGTRLTVV.

This sequence joins TRBV18 and TRBJ2-2, with a weak D call TRBD2 (5 bases). This CDR3 is built from 18 residues. The V gene's germline CDR1 is KGHSH and CDR2 LQKENI. Trimming left V 0 bases short and J 6 bases short, with 20 bases between. Here the CDR3 DNA reads TGTGCCAGCTCACCACCTTTAGGTGCGGGTGACCGGGCCGGGGAGCTGTTTTTT. Encoded protein: CASSPPLGAGDRAGELFF.

This rearrangement joins TRBV27 to TRBJ2-7; possibly TRBD2 for D (7 bases). Germline V CDR1 and CDR2: MNHEY, SMNVEV (reference sequence). CDR3 length: 13 residues. Trimming removed 4 bases at V and 6 bases at J, with 13 bases between. In DNA, the CDR3 is TGTGCCAGCAGTTCGCCCGGGGGGCTCGAGCAGTACGTC. It yields the protein CASSSPGGLEQYV.

The J gene is TRBJ1-5, the V gene TRBV6-5; 8 positions agree with TRBD1. The length of the CDR3 is 15 residues. V was pared by 6 bases and J by 5 bases, with 9 bases of the junction left unmatched. Germline CDR1 reads MNHEY; CDR2 reads SVGAGI. The CDR3, as DNA: TGTGCCAGCAGACGTACTTCAGGGGGCTATCAGCCCCAGCATTTT. Protein: CASRRTSGGYQPQHF.

The rearrangement joins TRBV6-6 to TRBJ2-3; D unclear. Trimming stripped 0 bases from V and 3 bases from J, with 7 bases between. In germline, CDR1 is MNHNY, CDR2 SVGAGI (reference sequence). CDR3 length: 14 residues. The CDR3 region is CASSYSAVTDTQYF. The CDR3 DNA reads TGTGCCAGCAGTTACTCCGCAGTTACAGATACGCAGTATTTT.

The J gene is TRBJ1-1, the V gene TRBV5-4, with TRBD1 matching over 7 bases. V lost 7 bases to trimming and J lost 1 base; unmatched junction nucleotides: 1. Germline V lookup: CDR1 SGHNT, CDR2 YYREEE (reference sequence). This CDR3 region has 12 residues. This CDR3 is CASRDRNTEAFF. CDR3 in DNA: TGTGCCAGCCGGGACAGGAACACTGAAGCTTTCTTT.